This T cell receptor (beta chain) was retrieved from a study of a mutant IDH1 vaccine in newly diagnosed glioma. About the research overall: Patients got their first vaccination 4-6 weeks after radiotherapy alone, or with temozolomide cycles. Patients got radiotherapy, temozolomide, or both beforehand, and most got both. Week 35 was safety follow-up visit V12; week 47 was end-of-study visit V13.

The CDR3 is made up of 16 amino acids. Germline V CDR1 and CDR2: SGHTS, YDEGEE. Trimming pared 4 bases from V and 8 bases from J, leaving 19 bases between. For this clone: No antigen is known for it.

Clones were read by immunoSEQ multiplex PCR, and TCRdb kept only the in-frame ones, dropping some. Counted here are around 60,000 clones, around 83% occurring once; the ten biggest clones make up 3.8%. Time point here: week 47, end of study. In every dose of vaccine, 300 ug of mutant IDH1 20-mer peptide was given alongside topical imiquimod. The V and J genes are TRBV5-8 and TRBJ1-6, with D maybe TRBD1 (6 bases). The sequence came from a young man with glioma. The material was PBMCs, obtained from a glioma patient whose treatment included an IDH1 peptide vaccine. CDR3 residues: CASSERGGYVDSPLHF. The DNA of the CDR3 is TGTGCCAGCAGCGAGAGGGGGGGTTACGTCGATTCACCCCTCCACTTT.